A selection of T cell receptor beta chains follows, all from one sample in a study of T-cell reconstitution after alpha-beta-depleted transplantation in children. TCRdb independently ran MiXCR on the PCR reads; one entry per CDR3 protein. The data contain around 230,000 distinct CDR3 sequences, approximately 15% of them seen just once; the ten biggest clones take up around 45%. The source material was PBMCs, mostly from graft donor cells, sampled 360 days after TCRalphabeta/CD19-depleted stem cell transplant. These TCRs come from a male patient under 10 years old who had a stem cell transplant for acute lymphoblastic leukemia, so the T cells may come from the graft donor. The CDR3 runs from the conserved cysteine through the conserved F or W. A D gene is named only where the DNA matches it firmly. Expanded clones are given a class, and other clones once, few, many or no size at all.

d_call	v_call	clone_size	j_call	cdr3_aa	cdr3_nt
-	TRBV3-1	-	TRBJ1-6	CASSKRGYSPLHF	TGTGCCAGCAGCAAGAGGGGGTATTCACCCCTCCACTTT
TRBD2	TRBV9	-	TRBJ2-1	CASSVATSGSYNEQFF	TGTGCCAGCAGCGTAGCCACTAGCGGGAGCTACAATGAGCAGTTCTTC
TRBD1	TRBV12-3/TRBV12-4	-	TRBJ2-2	CASSFLGTGRTGELFF	TGTGCCAGCAGTTTCCTCGGGACAGGGAGAACCGGGGAGCTGTTTTTT
-	TRBV10-2	few	TRBJ2-4	CASTRGTNKNIQYF	TGCGCCAGCACAAGAGGGACAAACAAAAACATTCAGTACTTC
-	TRBV7-2	once	TRBJ1-2	CASLPGGRANYGYTF	TGTGCCAGCCTACCGGGGGGCAGAGCTAACTATGGCTACACCTTC
-	TRBV15	few	TRBJ1-6	CATSSGLLEPLHF	TGTGCCACCAGCAGCGGGCTTCTCGAACCCCTCCACTTT
TRBD2	TRBV7-2	-	TRBJ2-3	CASSLASGGNTDTQYF	TGTGCCAGCAGCTTAGCAAGCGGGGGAAACACAGATACGCAGTATTTT
-	TRBV5-6	few	TRBJ2-5	CASSLGRNEETQYF	TGTGCCAGCAGCTTGGGGCGGAACGAAGAGACCCAGTACTTC
TRBD2	TRBV12-3/TRBV12-4	few	TRBJ2-1	CASSRGQLAGVYNEQFF	TGTGCCAGCAGTCGCGGCCAGCTAGCGGGGGTTTACAATGAGCAGTTCTTC
TRBD1	TRBV6-5	-	TRBJ1-5	CASSYQNPGQGGNQPQHF	TGTGCCAGCAGTTACCAAAATCCTGGACAGGGGGGTAATCAGCCCCAGCATTTT
TRBD1	TRBV7-9	few	TRBJ1-5	CASSADRDGQPQHF	TGTGCCAGCAGCGCGGACAGGGACGGTCAGCCCCAGCATTTT
TRBD1	TRBV24-1	-	TRBJ2-3	CATSDSRTGRTDTQYF	TGTGCCACCAGTGATTCCCGGACAGGGCGCACAGATACGCAGTATTTT
-	TRBV2	-	TRBJ2-7	CASSESVRAYEQYF	TGTGCCAGCAGTGAGAGTGTTCGGGCCTACGAGCAGTACTTC
-	TRBV5-1	-	TRBJ2-1	CASRGLTHYNEQFF	TGCGCCAGCAGGGGCCTGACACACTACAATGAGCAGTTCTTC
-	TRBV10-3	-	TRBJ2-5	CAISAAPRETQYF	TGTGCCATCAGTGCGGCACCAAGGGAGACCCAGTACTTC
-	TRBV7-2	many	TRBJ2-6	CASSLGPPPSGANVLTF	TGTGCCAGCAGCCTGGGGCCTCCCCCGTCTGGGGCCAACGTCCTGACTTTC
-	TRBV4-2	-	TRBJ1-2	CASSQVETGGYGYTF	TGTGCCAGCAGCCAAGTGGAAACGGGAGGCTATGGCTACACCTTC
TRBD2	TRBV20-1	many	TRBJ2-1	CSASLQRGGLSYNEQFF	TGCAGTGCTAGTCTCCAGCGGGGGGGCCTCTCCTACAATGAGCAGTTCTTC
-	TRBV6-2/TRBV6-3	many	TRBJ2-1	CASVTSPFYEQFF	TGTGCCTCAGTAACCTCCCCGTTTTATGAGCAGTTCTTC
TRBD1	TRBV4-1	few	TRBJ2-1	CASSQARTGVYEQFF	TGCGCCAGCAGCCAAGCCAGGACAGGGGTTTATGAGCAGTTCTTC
TRBD1	TRBV7-9	few	TRBJ2-5	CASSPGQKETQYF	TGTGCCAGCAGCCCGGGACAGAAAGAGACCCAGTACTTC
TRBD2	TRBV7-6	-	TRBJ2-7	CASSLAPGSGGSTTEQYF	TGTGCCAGCAGCTTAGCGCCTGGTAGCGGGGGAAGTACCACCGAGCAGTACTTC
-	TRBV6-2/TRBV6-3	many	TRBJ1-2	CASSYSNYGYTF	TGTGCCAGCAGTTACTCTAACTATGGCTACACCTTC
-	TRBV14	-	TRBJ1-5	CASRDSNSNQPQHF	TGTGCCAGCAGGGACAGTAATAGCAATCAGCCCCAGCATTTT
-	TRBV12-3/TRBV12-4	few	TRBJ2-5	CASSPPWLETQYF	TGTGCCAGCAGCCCCCCGTGGTTGGAGACCCAGTACTTC
TRBD1	TRBV7-9	few	TRBJ2-5	CASSSRTGSLQETQYF	TGTGCCAGCAGCTCTAGGACAGGTAGCCTACAAGAGACCCAGTACTTC
TRBD1	TRBV9	many	TRBJ2-1	CASNDPRTGGNEQFF	TGTGCCAGCAACGATCCCCGGACAGGGGGCAATGAGCAGTTCTTC
-	TRBV7-6	-	TRBJ2-5	CASSLAGGRRAQETQYF	TGTGCCAGCAGCTTAGCAGGGGGGAGGCGGGCCCAAGAGACCCAGTACTTC
-	TRBV28	few	TRBJ2-7	CASSFVVPYEQYF	TGTGCCAGCAGTTTTGTGGTACCCTACGAGCAGTACTTC
TRBD1	TRBV28	few	TRBJ2-7	CASKIDRAGEQYF	TGTGCCAGCAAAATTGACAGGGCGGGCGAGCAGTACTTC
TRBD1	TRBV25-1	few	TRBJ2-3	CASSVRRDRGTDTQYF	TGTGCCAGCAGTGTACGCCGGGACAGGGGCACAGATACGCAGTATTTT
-	TRBV28	few	TRBJ2-6	CASSEETLSGANVLTF	TGTGCCAGCAGTGAGGAAACTCTCTCTGGGGCCAACGTCCTGACTTTC
TRBD1	TRBV11-2	few	TRBJ2-6	CASSLGKTGEAGANVLTF	TGTGCCAGCAGCTTAGGGAAGACAGGGGAGGCGGGGGCCAACGTCCTGACTTTC
TRBD2	TRBV20-1	few	TRBJ2-5	CSARSGGAQETQYF	TGCAGTGCTAGAAGCGGGGGGGCCCAAGAGACCCAGTACTTC
TRBD2	TRBV28	few	TRBJ2-1	CASSLIAGGPYEQFF	TGTGCCAGCAGTTTAATAGCGGGAGGGCCGTATGAGCAGTTCTTC
-	TRBV5-1	-	TRBJ2-7	CASSPGLFYEQYF	TGCGCCAGCAGCCCAGGACTCTTCTACGAGCAGTACTTC
TRBD1	TRBV12-3/TRBV12-4	many	TRBJ1-4	CASRQTGAVAAEKLFF	TGTGCCAGCAGACAGACAGGGGCAGTGGCTGCTGAAAAACTGTTTTTT
-	TRBV5-1	many	TRBJ2-7	CASSSSGTTYEQYF	TGCGCCAGCAGCAGCTCGGGAACCACCTACGAGCAGTACTTC
TRBD1	TRBV16	-	TRBJ2-5	CASSQSNHRGEETQYF	TGTGCCAGCAGCCAATCGAATCACAGGGGGGAAGAGACCCAGTACTTC